The present TCR beta chain was sequenced within a study of cytomegalovirus exposure and HLA in healthy donors. Overall study findings and caveats: The authors listed approximately 150 TCR beta chains as cytomegalovirus-associated. It was confirmed in vitro that three of the CMV-associated chains were specific for CMV antigens.

A remark on this clone: The antigen is undetermined.

Measured with immunoSEQ multiplex PCR; TCRdb has only the in-frame clones, and not every one. The table has a few hundred thousand clones, 86% seen once. The sample was PBMCs. This sequence was found in a woman younger than 35 in good health and CMV-seronegative.

The CDR3 is CAWTLPPGINTEAFF. Here the CDR3 DNA reads TGTGCCTGGACCTTACCCCCCGGTATCAACACTGAAGCTTTCTTT. The chain carries TRBV30 and TRBJ1-1; D uncertain. CDR1 and CDR2 from the germline V gene are GTSNPN and SVGIG (reference sequence). Trimming cost V 4 bases and J 2 bases, with 17 bases left between them. The CDR3 has 15 amino acids.